Sequencing of this T cell receptor beta chain was carried out in a study of radiotherapy plus CTLA-4 blockade in lung cancer. Study as a whole: Across the patients, objective responses occurred in approximately 20%, and disease control in 30% to 40%.

TCRdb's copy holds only in-frame clones and misses some; the assay was immunoSEQ multiplex PCR. The sample consists of 40,000 to 50,000 clones, 82% of them appearing once. CTLA-4 blockade using ipilimumab, together with focal radiation, was received by patients with chemo-refractory metastatic non-small-cell lung cancer. In regard to this clone: No antigen is known for it.

Study-level findings and limits: An expansion of tumor-derived TCR clones occurred in blood after radiotherapy plus ipilimumab.

The germline V and J ends were trimmed by 3 bases and 3 bases, with 20 bases remaining between them. The germline gives CDR1 LNHDA, CDR2 SQIVND (reference sequence). The CDR3 runs 17 residues. Sample: peripheral blood, taken from a patient treated with radiotherapy plus ipilimumab. The chain joins TRBV19 to TRBJ1-2, with D possibly TRBD1 on 5 matching bases. This clonotype was obtained from a human donor with non-small cell lung cancer who had stable disease on radiotherapy plus ipilimumab. The CDR3 bases are TGTGCCAGTAGTATCCACAGGCCGGGGGGTATGGACTATGGCTACACCTTC. As protein: CASSIHRPGGMDYGYTF.